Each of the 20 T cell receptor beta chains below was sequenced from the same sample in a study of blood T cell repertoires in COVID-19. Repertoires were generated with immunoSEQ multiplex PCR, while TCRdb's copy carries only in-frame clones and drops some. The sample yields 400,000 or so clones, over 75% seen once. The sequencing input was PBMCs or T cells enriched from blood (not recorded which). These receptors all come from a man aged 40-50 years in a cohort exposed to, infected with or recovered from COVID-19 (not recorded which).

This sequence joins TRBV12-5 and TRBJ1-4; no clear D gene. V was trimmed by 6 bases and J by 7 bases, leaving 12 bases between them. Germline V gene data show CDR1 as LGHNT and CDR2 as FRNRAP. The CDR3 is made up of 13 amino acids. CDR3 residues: CASGYLPGEKLFF. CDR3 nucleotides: TGTGCTAGTGGCTACCTCCCGGGTGAAAAACTGTTTTTT.

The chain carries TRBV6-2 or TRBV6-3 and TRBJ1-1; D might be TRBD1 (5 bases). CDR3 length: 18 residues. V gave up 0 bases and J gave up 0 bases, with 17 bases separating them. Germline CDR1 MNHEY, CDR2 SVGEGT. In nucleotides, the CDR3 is TGTGCCAGCAGTTACTCGGAACAGGAACCTGCCCTGAACACTGAAGCTTTCTTT. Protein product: CASSYSEQEPALNTEAFF.

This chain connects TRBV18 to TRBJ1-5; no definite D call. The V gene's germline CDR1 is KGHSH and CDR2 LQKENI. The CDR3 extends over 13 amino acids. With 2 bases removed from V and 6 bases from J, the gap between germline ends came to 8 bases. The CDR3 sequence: CASSPSVFQPQHF. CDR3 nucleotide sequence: TGTGCCAGCTCACCATCGGTTTTTCAGCCCCAGCATTTT.

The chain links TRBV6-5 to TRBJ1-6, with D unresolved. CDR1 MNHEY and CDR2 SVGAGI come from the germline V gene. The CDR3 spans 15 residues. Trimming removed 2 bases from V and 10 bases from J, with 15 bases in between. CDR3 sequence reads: CASSYAPGSRSPLHF. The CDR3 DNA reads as TGTGCCAGCAGTTACGCGCCAGGCAGCAGGTCACCCCTCCACTTT.

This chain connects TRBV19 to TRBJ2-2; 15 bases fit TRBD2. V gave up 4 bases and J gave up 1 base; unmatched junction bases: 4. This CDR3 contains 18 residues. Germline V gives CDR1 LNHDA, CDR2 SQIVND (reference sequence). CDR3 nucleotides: TGTGCCAGTAGTACCGGACTAGCGGGAGGGATGAACACCGGGGAGCTGTTTTTT. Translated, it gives CASSTGLAGGMNTGELFF.

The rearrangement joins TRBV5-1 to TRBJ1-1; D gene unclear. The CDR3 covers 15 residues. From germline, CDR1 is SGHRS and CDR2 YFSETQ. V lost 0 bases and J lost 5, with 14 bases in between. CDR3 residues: CASSLGGGQRTEAFF. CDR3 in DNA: TGCGCCAGCAGCTTGGGTGGCGGGCAAAGGACTGAAGCTTTCTTT.

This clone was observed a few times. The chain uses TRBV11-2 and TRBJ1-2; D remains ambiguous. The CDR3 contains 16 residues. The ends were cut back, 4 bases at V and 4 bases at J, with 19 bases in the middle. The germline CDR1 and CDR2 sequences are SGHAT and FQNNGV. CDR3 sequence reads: CASSSWPAIGGYGYTF. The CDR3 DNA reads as TGTGCCAGCAGCTCCTGGCCGGCCATAGGCGGCTATGGCTACACCTTC.

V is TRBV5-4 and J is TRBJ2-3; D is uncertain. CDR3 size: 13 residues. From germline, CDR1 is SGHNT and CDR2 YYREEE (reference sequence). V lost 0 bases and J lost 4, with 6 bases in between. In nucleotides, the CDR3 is TGTGCCAGCAGCTTGGACACCCCAGATACGCAGTATTTT. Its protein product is CASSLDTPDTQYF.

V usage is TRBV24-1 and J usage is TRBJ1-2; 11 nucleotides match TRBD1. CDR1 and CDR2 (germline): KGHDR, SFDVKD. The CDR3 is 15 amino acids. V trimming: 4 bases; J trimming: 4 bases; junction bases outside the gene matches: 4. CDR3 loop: CATSDPGQGVYGYTF. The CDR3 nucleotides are TGTGCCACCAGTGACCCGGGACAGGGGGTCTATGGCTACACCTTC.

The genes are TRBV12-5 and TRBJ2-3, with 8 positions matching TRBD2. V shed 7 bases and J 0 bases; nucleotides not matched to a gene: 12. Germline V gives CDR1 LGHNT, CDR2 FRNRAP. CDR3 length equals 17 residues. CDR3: CASASSRGGPSTDTQYF. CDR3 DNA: TGTGCTAGTGCTTCAAGCCGCGGGGGGCCTAGCACAGATACGCAGTATTTT. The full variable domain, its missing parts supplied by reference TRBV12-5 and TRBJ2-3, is DARVTQTPRHKVTEMGQEVTMRCQPILGHNTVFWYRQTMMQGLELLAYFRNRAPLDDSGMPKDRFSAEMPDATLATLKIQPSEPRDSAVYFCASASSRGGPSTDTQYFGPGTRLTVL.

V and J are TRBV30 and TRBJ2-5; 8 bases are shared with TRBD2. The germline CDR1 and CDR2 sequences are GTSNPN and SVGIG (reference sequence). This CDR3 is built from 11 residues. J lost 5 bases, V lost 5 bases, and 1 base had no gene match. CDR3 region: CAWGGRETQYF. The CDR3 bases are TGTGCCTGGGGCGGGAGGGAGACCCAGTACTTC.

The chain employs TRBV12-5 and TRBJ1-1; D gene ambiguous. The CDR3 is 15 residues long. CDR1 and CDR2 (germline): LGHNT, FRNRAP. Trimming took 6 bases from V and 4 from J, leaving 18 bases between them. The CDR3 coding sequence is TGTGCTAGTGGCCCCTCCCGGTCCCAGGCCACTGAAGCTTTCTTT. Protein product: CASGPSRSQATEAFF.

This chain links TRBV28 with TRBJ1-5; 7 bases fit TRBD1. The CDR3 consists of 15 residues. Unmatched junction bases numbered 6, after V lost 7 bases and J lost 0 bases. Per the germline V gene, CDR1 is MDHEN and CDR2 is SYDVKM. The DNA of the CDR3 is TGTGCCAGCATCCAGGGGGGAGTTAGCAATCAGCCCCAGCATTTT. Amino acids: CASIQGGVSNQPQHF.

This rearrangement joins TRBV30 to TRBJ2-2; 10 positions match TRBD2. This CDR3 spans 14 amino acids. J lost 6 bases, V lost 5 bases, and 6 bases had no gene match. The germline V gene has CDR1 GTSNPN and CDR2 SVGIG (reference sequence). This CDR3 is CAWRSGRLAGELFF. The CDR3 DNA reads TGTGCCTGGCGTAGCGGGAGGTTAGCCGGGGAGCTGTTTTTT.

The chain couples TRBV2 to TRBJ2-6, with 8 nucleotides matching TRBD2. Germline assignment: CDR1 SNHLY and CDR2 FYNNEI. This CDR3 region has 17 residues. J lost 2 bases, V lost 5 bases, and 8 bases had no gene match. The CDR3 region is CASSPPAGGAGANVLTF. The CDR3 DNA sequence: TGTGCCAGCAGTCCACCCGCGGGAGGAGCTGGGGCCAACGTCCTGACTTTC.

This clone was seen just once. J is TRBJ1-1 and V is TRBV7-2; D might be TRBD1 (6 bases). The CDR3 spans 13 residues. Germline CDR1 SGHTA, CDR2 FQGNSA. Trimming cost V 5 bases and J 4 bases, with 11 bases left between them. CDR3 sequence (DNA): TGTGCCAGCAGCCGGGGGGCAGTCACTGAAGCTTTCTTT. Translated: CASSRGAVTEAFF. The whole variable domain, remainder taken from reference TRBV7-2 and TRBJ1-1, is GAGVSQSPSNKVTEKGKDVELRCDPISGHTALYWYRQSLGQGLEFLIYFQGNSAPDKSGLPSDRFSAERTGGSVSTLTIQRTQQEDSAVYLCASSRGAVTEAFFGQGTRLTVV.

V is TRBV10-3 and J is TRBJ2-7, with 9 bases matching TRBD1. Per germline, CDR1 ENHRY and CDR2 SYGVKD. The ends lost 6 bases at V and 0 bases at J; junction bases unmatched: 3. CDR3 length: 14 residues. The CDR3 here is CAIRGTGYSYEQYF. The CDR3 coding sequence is TGTGCCATCAGGGGGACAGGGTACTCCTACGAGCAGTACTTC.

The DNA for the CDR3 is TGTGCCAGCAGCCTACTGGGCGTTGGCGGGGAGCTGTTTTTT. It encodes CASSLLGVGGELFF. This chain uses TRBV7-3 with TRBJ2-2; no definite D call. Germline CDR1 SGHTA, CDR2 FQGTGA. Trimming cost V 5 bases and J 7 bases, with 14 bases left between them. The CDR3 covers 14 residues.

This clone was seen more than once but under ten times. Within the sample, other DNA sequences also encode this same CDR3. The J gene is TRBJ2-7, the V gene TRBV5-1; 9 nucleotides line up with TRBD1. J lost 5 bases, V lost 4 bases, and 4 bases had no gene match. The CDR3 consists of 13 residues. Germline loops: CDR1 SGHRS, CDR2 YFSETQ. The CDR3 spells CASSLDRGNEQYF. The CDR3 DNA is TGCGCCAGCAGCCTGGACAGGGGCAACGAGCAGTACTTC.

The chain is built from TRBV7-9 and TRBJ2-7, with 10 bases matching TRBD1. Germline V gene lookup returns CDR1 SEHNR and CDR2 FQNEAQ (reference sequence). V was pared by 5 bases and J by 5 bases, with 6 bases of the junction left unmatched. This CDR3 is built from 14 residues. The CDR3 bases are TGTGCCAGCAGCCAAAGACAGGGGGCGAACGAGCAGTACTTC. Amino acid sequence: CASSQRQGANEQYF. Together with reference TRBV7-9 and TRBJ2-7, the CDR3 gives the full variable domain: DTGVSQNPRHKITKRGQNVTFRCDPISEHNRLYWYRQTLGQGPEFLTYFQNEAQLEKSRLLSDRFSAERPKGSFSTLEIQRTEQGDSAMYLCASSQRQGANEQYFGPGTRLTVT.